This record covers a single TCR beta chain. V was shortened by 2 bases and J by 2 bases, with 7 bases between the two germline ends. Germline CDR1 is SGHNT and CDR2 is YYREEE (reference sequence). The CDR3 totals 13 residues. Method: immunoSEQ multiplex PCR; TCRdb's copy keeps in-frame clones and lacks some. In the table there are 40,000 to 60,000 clones, roughly 90% of which are singletons. The data were obtained in a study of blood T cell repertoires in COVID-19. The sequencing input was peripheral blood. The receptor's source is a human donor in a cohort sampled during active COVID-19. The chain has TRBV5-4 and TRBJ2-5; D is uncertain. The CDR3 here is CASSLAQQETQYF. DNA of the CDR3: TGTGCCAGCAGCTTAGCGCAGCAAGAGACCCAGTACTTC.